This entry features one T cell receptor beta chain sequence. Its antigen remains unknown. The CDR3 runs to 14 residues. V lost 7 bases to trimming and J lost 0 bases, with 12 bases between them. Germline CDR1 is LNHDA and CDR2 is SQIVND (reference sequence). This sample stems from a study of T cells in localized non-small cell lung cancer. Study-wide findings and caveats: Among the tissues sampled, uninvolved adjacent lung had the highest T cell clonality, above tumor. Heterogeneity within the tumor remains possible, as just one region underwent sequencing. Patients showing higher blood T cell density tended to see longer overall survival.

Method: immunoSEQ multiplex PCR; TCRdb's copy keeps in-frame clones and lacks some. The table shows about 6,700 clones, with 50% occurring only once. This rearrangement joins TRBV19 to TRBJ1-2, with D perhaps matching TRBD1 (6 bases). This TCR derives from a female donor of 60 years or more with stage I lung adenocarcinoma. Source: lymph node tissue, taken before any cancer treatment. In DNA, the CDR3 is TGTGCCAGTATTGGGACACGACCTAACTATGGCTACACCTTC. Its protein is CASIGTRPNYGYTF.